The clone carrying this T cell receptor (beta chain) was counted ten times or more. As TCR cDNA was made by 5'RACE template switching, a universal primer site and UMIs were added. Each CDR3 protein gets one entry after TCRdb re-called the 5' RACE reads with MiXCR. The sample has about 22,000 distinct CDR3 sequences, around 5.2% seen once. The data were taken from a study of T cells after yellow fever vaccination. The CDR3 sequence is 13 residues long. Germline V lookup: CDR1 SGHTA, CDR2 FQGTGA. Trimming removed 5 bases at V and 2 bases at J, with 9 bases between. Study findings and constraints: Subsequent booster samples again held most clones from primary vaccination (under 98% CD4, about 90% CD8). Almost all vaccine-responding clonotypes went undetected in sorted memory subsets on day 0. The secondary response was weaker but peaked faster, day 5 versus 15.

This clonotype originated in a man aged 18 to 35 who received the YFV17D yellow fever vaccine. V and J are TRBV7-3 and TRBJ2-5, with D perhaps assigned TRBD1 or TRBD2 (5 bases each). The sequenced sample was PBMCs, either bulk or a sorted T-cell subset (CD4+, CD8+, memory, or dextramer-sorted; not recorded which), obtained roughly seven weeks after the first yellow fever vaccination. This CDR3 is CASSQWGQETQYF. CDR3 nucleotides: TGTGCCAGCAGCCAATGGGGGCAAGAGACCCAGTACTTC.